The next 22 T cell receptor beta chains were all read from a single sample in a study of T cell responses to AZD1222 COVID-19 vaccine. Sequencing used immunoSEQ multiplex PCR; TCRdb keeps in-frame clones, though not all of them. The sample carries some 150,000 clones, about 91% recorded once. The specimen was peripheral blood, collected on day 0 of MenACWY control vaccination. These TCRs come from an adult in good health.

This clone was seen once. This chain links TRBV11-3 with TRBJ1-2, with unresolved D. Between the trimmed V and J ends, which lost 3 bases and 4 bases, there was a span of 9 bases. Germline V CDR1 and CDR2: SGHNT, YENEEA. CDR3 size: 13 residues. The CDR3 spells CASSFGEAYGYTF. The CDR3 nucleotides read TGTGCCAGCAGCTTTGGGGAGGCCTATGGCTACACCTTC.

V gene TRBV7-9 combines with J gene TRBJ2-5, with D possibly being TRBD1 (5 bases). The ends were cut back, 6 bases at V and 2 bases at J, with 7 bases in the middle. The CDR3 totals 12 residues. Germline CDR1 is SEHNR and CDR2 is FQNEAQ (reference sequence). The CDR3 DNA follows: TGTGCCAGCAGGCAGGGACAAGAGACCCAGTACTTC. This translates into CASRQGQETQYF.

The chain uses TRBV29-1 and TRBJ1-1; D ambiguous. The length of the CDR3 is 11 residues. Trimming cost V 3 bases and J 5 bases, with 7 bases left between them. Germline-derived CDR1 and CDR2 are SQVTM and ANQGSEA. The CDR3 nucleotides read TGCAGCGTTGACGAGGGAACTGAAGCTTTCTTT. Its protein is CSVDEGTEAFF.

This CDR3 reads CASSYSAENYGYTF. The CDR3, as DNA: TGTGCCAGCAGTTACTCGGCCGAGAACTATGGCTACACCTTC. The chain joins TRBV6-6 to TRBJ1-2; D not certain. CDR1 is MNHNY, CDR2 SVGAGI, per germline (reference sequence). CDR3 length: 14 amino acids. V was cut by 0 bases and J by 2 bases, with 7 bases left in between.

The V gene is TRBV7-9, the J gene TRBJ1-2; 8 nucleotides line up with TRBD1. Unmatched junction bases numbered 12, after V lost 8 bases and J lost 4 bases. This CDR3 has 15 amino acids. The germline gives CDR1 SEHNR, CDR2 FQNEAQ (reference sequence). CDR3 sequence (DNA): TGTGCCAGCGGGTCAGGGGGCCTTCGGGTCTATGGCTACACCTTC. Amino acid sequence: CASGSGGLRVYGYTF. Filled out from reference TRBV7-9 and TRBJ1-2, the complete variable domain reads DTGVSQNPRHKITKRGQNVTFRCDPISEHNRLYWYRQTLGQGPEFLTYFQNEAQLEKSRLLSDRFSAERPKGSFSTLEIQRTEQGDSAMYLCASGSGGLRVYGYTFGSGTRLTVV.

The rearrangement uses TRBV6-1 and TRBJ1-4; the D gene is possibly TRBD1 (6 bases). This CDR3 has 16 residues. Germline CDR1 MNHNS, CDR2 SASEGT. Trimming removed 0 bases at V and 6 bases at J, with 14 bases between. As DNA, the CDR3 is TGTGCCAGCAGTGAAGCGCTTCTACAGGGAGATGAAAAACTGTTTTTT. Amino acid sequence: CASSEALLQGDEKLFF.

The V gene is TRBV4-3, the J gene TRBJ2-1, with no clear D. The CDR3 totals 15 residues. Germline V CDR1 and CDR2: LGHNA, YSLEER. V lost 0 bases to trimming and J lost 7 bases, with 13 bases between them. CDR3 sequence: CASSQDAASRNEQFF. CDR3 sequence (DNA): TGCGCCAGCAGCCAAGATGCCGCCTCTAGAAATGAGCAGTTCTTC.

The rearrangement uses TRBV13 and TRBJ1-2; weak D call: TRBD1 (5 bases). The germline V gene has CDR1 PRHDT and CDR2 FYEKMQ (reference sequence). This CDR3 spans 13 amino acids. V was shortened by 6 bases and J by 8 bases, with 16 bases between the two germline ends. CDR3 protein: CASSSGHKGGYTF. Here the CDR3 DNA reads TGTGCCAGCAGTTCTGGACATAAGGGCGGCTACACCTTC.

The chain links TRBV5-6 to TRBJ1-1, with a tentative D call TRBD1 (6 bases). V lost 2 bases and J lost 1, with 12 bases in between. The CDR3 sequence is 15 residues long. In germline, CDR1 is SGHDT, CDR2 YYEEEE. As DNA, the CDR3 is TGTGCCAGCAGCTTCCGCGACAGGACGAACACTGAAGCTTTCTTT. Its translation is CASSFRDRTNTEAFF. The variable domain in full, with the rest retrieved from reference TRBV5-6 and TRBJ1-1, is DAGVTQSPTHLIKTRGQQVTLRCSPKSGHDTVSWYQQALGQGPQFIFQYYEEEERQRGNFPDRFSGHQFPNYSSELNVNALLLGDSALYLCASSFRDRTNTEAFFGQGTRLTVV.

This chain uses TRBV3-1 (or the pseudogene TRBV3-2) with TRBJ2-1, with 8 nucleotides matching TRBD2. With 0 bases clipped from V and 5 bases from J, the junction kept 9 bases outside the gene matches. The CDR3 is 17 residues long. Germline V gene data show CDR1 as LGHDT and CDR2 as YNNKEL (reference sequence). The CDR3 bases are TGTGCCAGCAGCCAAGATATATCGGGAGGGGTCCACAATGAGCAGTTCTTC. This encodes CASSQDISGGVHNEQFF.

The rearrangement links TRBV7-2 to TRBJ2-2; TRBD1 matches at 7 bases. Trimming took 5 bases from V and 0 from J; bases not matched to a gene: 3. The CDR3 extends over 15 amino acids. In germline, CDR1 is SGHTA, CDR2 FQGNSA. CDR3 loop: CASSARGTNTGELFF. For the CDR3, the DNA is TGTGCCAGCAGCGCCAGGGGGACGAACACCGGGGAGCTGTTTTTT.

The chain joins TRBV5-1 to TRBJ1-2; D is uncertain. V was clipped by 0 bases and J by 10 bases, with 13 bases between them. The germline gives CDR1 SGHRS, CDR2 YFSETQ. The CDR3 runs 13 residues. The CDR3 reads CASSLDPGGDYTF. For the CDR3, the DNA is TGCGCCAGCAGCTTGGACCCAGGAGGAGACTACACCTTC.

The chain couples TRBV5-4 to TRBJ1-1; 7 positions match TRBD1. The CDR3 extends over 13 amino acids. Germline V gene lookup returns CDR1 SGHNT and CDR2 YYREEE (reference sequence). V shed 2 bases, J shed 5 bases, and the junction held 3 bases outside the gene matches. The DNA of the CDR3 is TGTGCCAGCAGCTTTCGGACAGGAACTGAAGCTTTCTTT. It encodes CASSFRTGTEAFF.

The rearrangement links TRBV5-1 to TRBJ1-2; the match to TRBD1 covers 7 bases. Germline CDR1 and CDR2: SGHRS and YFSETQ. Losses at the gene ends were 7 bases for V and 7 bases for J; bases not matched to a gene: 7. This CDR3 contains 12 residues. CDR3 amino acids: CASLGQFGGYTF. DNA for the CDR3: TGCGCCAGCCTGGGACAGTTCGGTGGCTACACCTTC.

The chain couples TRBV10-3 to TRBJ1-1; D is undetermined. The V end lost 7 bases, the J end lost 4 bases, and 16 bases lay between the germline ends. CDR3 length equals 14 residues. Germline CDR1 and CDR2: ENHRY and SYGVKD. In nucleotides, the CDR3 is TGTGCCATCATGATGGGCACCCAGGCCACTGAAGCTTTCTTT. Translation gives CAIMMGTQATEAFF.

The genes are TRBV3-1 (or the pseudogene TRBV3-2) and TRBJ1-1; no reliable D call. The CDR3 is made up of 14 amino acids. Germline lookup yields CDR1 LGHDT and CDR2 YNNKEL (reference sequence). V lost 7 bases to trimming and J lost 1 base, with 13 bases between them. CDR3 loop: CASTPSDWNTEAFF. The CDR3 region has the DNA TGTGCCAGCACCCCCTCAGATTGGAACACTGAAGCTTTCTTT.

The V call is TRBV6-1, the J call TRBJ1-1; possible D gene TRBD1, 5 bases. Germline loops: CDR1 MNHNS, CDR2 SASEGT. The length of the CDR3 is 14 residues. V lost 6 bases and J lost 10, with 21 bases in between. The CDR3 region is CASRLQGTGSAAFF. The CDR3 DNA follows: TGTGCCAGCAGGTTGCAGGGTACGGGGTCCGCAGCTTTCTTT.

The CDR3 protein is CASSQARTDAYEQYF. The CDR3 region has the DNA TGCGCCAGCAGCCAAGCTCGGACTGATGCCTACGAGCAGTACTTC. This sequence joins TRBV4-3 and TRBJ2-7; D may be TRBD2 (5 bases). There are 15 residues in the CDR3. V was cut by 1 base and J by 2 bases, with 12 bases left in between. From germline, CDR1 is LGHNA and CDR2 YSLEER.

V gene TRBV7-3 combines with J gene TRBJ2-5, with D possibly matching TRBD2 (5 bases). Germline lookup yields CDR1 SGHTA and CDR2 FQGTGA. V gave up 6 bases and J gave up 2 bases, with 16 bases separating them. The CDR3 covers 15 residues. The CDR3 DNA is TGTGCCAGCAGTCCCCTGTCCGGGGTGCAAGAGACCCAGTACTTC. Translated: CASSPLSGVQETQYF.

This clone was counted ten times or more. J is TRBJ1-1 and V is TRBV29-1, with TRBD1 as a possible D gene (6 bases). Trimming pared 1 base from V and 11 bases from J, leaving 11 bases between. Germline CDR1 SQVTM, CDR2 ANQGSEA. There are 11 residues in the CDR3. CDR3 loop: CSVEGPRGAFF. CDR3 DNA sequence: TGCAGCGTTGAAGGACCGAGGGGGGCTTTCTTT.

The V gene is TRBV7-2, the J gene TRBJ1-5; tentative D call: TRBD1 (6 bases). This CDR3 has 15 amino acids. V was pared by 5 bases and J by 7 bases, with 18 bases between. CDR1 is SGHTA and CDR2 is FQGNSA in the germline V gene. CDR3 DNA: TGTGCCAGCAGCCCCCCAGGGCGGGGGGGCCAGCCCCAGCATTTT. It specifies CASSPPGRGGQPQHF.

V and J are TRBV7-9 and TRBJ2-3; 13 bases align to TRBD2. The V gene end was trimmed by 5 bases and the J gene end by 9 bases; junction bases not matched to a gene: 5. Germline V gene data show CDR1 as SEHNR and CDR2 as FQNEAQ (reference sequence). CDR3 length: 14 amino acids. The CDR3 DNA follows: TGTGCCAGCAGCGCCCCACTAGCGGGGGGGACGCAGTATTTT. Translated, it gives CASSAPLAGGTQYF.